This T cell receptor beta chain was sequenced in a study of T cell clonotyping in hematopoietic cell transplantation. The CDR3 has 16 residues. The germline V gene has CDR1 SGHDT and CDR2 YYEEEE. After removal of 4 bases from V and 9 bases from J, the junction contained 15 bases not matched to a gene. This table comes from immunoSEQ multiplex PCR, and its TCRdb copy is limited to in-frame clones, with some not included. Among under 2,000 clones listed, approximately 89% were seen once. This clonotype was obtained from a male patient in his late teens or twenties who had an allogeneic stem cell transplant from a related donor, so the T cells may come from the graft donor. Some clones in this sample may be carry-over from other donors' samples. This chain joins TRBV5-6 and TRBJ2-1, with TRBD2 matching over 8 bases. Sequencing was performed on PBMCs, taken at the time of graft-versus-host disease after allogeneic stem cell transplant. CDR3 loop: CASSLQYGRARSEQFF. In nucleotides, the CDR3 is TGTGCCAGCAGCCTGCAATACGGGAGGGCACGGAGTGAGCAGTTCTTC. Full variable domain (rest looked up from reference TRBV5-6 and TRBJ2-1): DAGVTQSPTHLIKTRGQQVTLRCSPKSGHDTVSWYQQALGQGPQFIFQYYEEEERQRGNFPDRFSGHQFPNYSSELNVNALLLGDSALYLCASSLQYGRARSEQFFGPGTRLTVL.